What follows are 13 T cell receptor beta chains derived from one specimen sequenced in a study of T cell responses to AZD1222 COVID-19 vaccine. Assay used: immunoSEQ multiplex PCR; TCRdb lists only in-frame clones, some missing. The sample shows approximately 120,000 clones, around nine tenths of them seen only once. This material consisted of peripheral blood, taken on day 0 of AZD1222 vaccination. These receptors came from an adult in good health.

V and J are TRBV28 and TRBJ1-2; D is perhaps TRBD1 (6 bases). The CDR3 runs 15 residues. The germline V and J ends were trimmed by 4 bases and 2 bases, with 14 bases remaining between them. Germline lookup yields CDR1 MDHEN and CDR2 SYDVKM. This CDR3 reads CASSSQEQGNYGYTF. In DNA, the CDR3 is TGTGCCAGCAGTTCCCAAGAACAGGGCAACTATGGCTACACCTTC.

This clone has a handful of counts. The V and J genes are TRBV5-4 and TRBJ2-1; D gene ambiguous. V lost 2 bases, J lost 2 bases, and 11 bases lay in between. Looked up from germline, CDR1 is SGHNT and CDR2 is YYREEE (reference sequence). This CDR3 has 15 amino acids. CDR3 loop: CASSFLGRAYNEQFF. CDR3 in DNA: TGTGCCAGCAGCTTCCTCGGCCGGGCCTACAATGAGCAGTTCTTC.

This clone was seen once. The rearrangement joins TRBV20-1 to TRBJ2-7; 10 positions match TRBD2. CDR1 DFQATT and CDR2 SNEGSKA come from the germline V gene (reference sequence). Losses at the gene ends were 3 bases for V and 6 bases for J; bases not matched to a gene: 5. This CDR3 comprises 13 residues. The CDR3 DNA is TGCAGTGCTAGTTTAGCGGGAGGAGGCGAGCAGTACTTC. Its protein product is CSASLAGGGEQYF.

The gene calls are TRBV18 and TRBJ1-5; no clear D gene. V was pared by 6 bases and J by 6 bases, with 12 bases between. Germline V lookup: CDR1 KGHSH, CDR2 LQKENI. CDR3 length: 13 amino acids. The CDR3 DNA reads as TGTGCCAGCTCGTCCGGTGGGCGTCAGCCCCAGCATTTT. Protein: CASSSGGRQPQHF.

This clone was counted a single time. This chain joins TRBV28 and TRBJ1-1; TRBD1 is a possible D gene (6 bases). CDR1 MDHEN and CDR2 SYDVKM come from the germline V gene. V dropped 6 bases and J dropped 8 bases, with 13 bases sitting between them. This CDR3 has 12 residues. CDR3 DNA: TGTGCCAGCAGCTACAGGGTAAGGGAAGCTTTCTTT. The encoded protein is CASSYRVREAFF.

The J gene is TRBJ2-5, the V gene TRBV3-1 (or the pseudogene TRBV3-2), with no clear D. The V gene lost 4 bases and the J gene lost 4 bases, with 10 bases spanning the gap. The germline V gene encodes CDR1 LGHDT and CDR2 YNNKEL (reference sequence). This CDR3 has 13 residues. The DNA of the CDR3 is TGTGCCAGCAGCCGGACCCCGGCAGAGACCCAGTACTTC. Residues: CASSRTPAETQYF.

This rearrangement joins TRBV7-9 to TRBJ2-2; D might be TRBD1 or TRBD2, each matching 5 bases. Trimming shortened V by 4 bases and J by 0 bases, and 12 bases separated the two germline ends. The CDR3 length is 16 residues. Germline values: CDR1 SEHNR, CDR2 FQNEAQ (reference sequence). DNA for the CDR3: TGTGCCAGCAGCTCATCCGGGACGACGAACACCGGGGAGCTGTTTTTT. Residues: CASSSSGTTNTGELFF.

The chain uses TRBV7-2 and TRBJ2-7; 9 nucleotides agree with TRBD1. Trimming cost V 5 bases and J 6 bases; bases outside gene matches: 8. Per germline, CDR1 SGHTA and CDR2 FQGNSA. The length of the CDR3 is 14 residues. Written as DNA, the CDR3 is TGTGCCAGCAGCCCAGGGGGGACAGGGTTCGAGCAGTACTTC. Protein product: CASSPGGTGFEQYF. The full variable domain, rest sourced from reference TRBV7-2 and TRBJ2-7, is GAGVSQSPSNKVTEKGKDVELRCDPISGHTALYWYRQSLGQGLEFLIYFQGNSAPDKSGLPSDRFSAERTGGSVSTLTIQRTQQEDSAVYLCASSPGGTGFEQYFGPGTRLTVT.

The chain uses TRBV28 and TRBJ1-4; the D gene is possibly TRBD1 (5 bases). This CDR3 spans 16 amino acids. The germline V gene encodes CDR1 MDHEN and CDR2 SYDVKM. With 3 bases removed from V and 2 bases from J, the gap between germline ends came to 13 bases. CDR3 protein: CASSLGTTATNEKLFF. CDR3 coding DNA: TGTGCCAGCAGTTTGGGGACGACGGCGACTAATGAAAAACTGTTTTTT.

The DNA of the CDR3 is TGTGCCAGCAGCTTGACTAGCGGGAGGGCAGATACGCAGTATTTT. It encodes CASSLTSGRADTQYF. The chain uses TRBV7-3 and TRBJ2-3, with 14 nucleotides matching TRBD2. Losses at the gene ends were 3 bases for V and 4 bases for J; bases not matched to a gene: 0. Germline V gene lookup returns CDR1 SGHTA and CDR2 FQGTGA. This CDR3 region has 15 residues.

The rearrangement joins TRBV28 to TRBJ1-1; D remains unclear. V was cut by 4 bases and J by 1 base, with 10 bases left in between. This CDR3 is 14 amino acids long. The germline gives CDR1 MDHEN, CDR2 SYDVKM. The CDR3 DNA reads as TGTGCCAGCAGTTCATCCGAGAGGAACACTGAAGCTTTCTTT. Protein: CASSSSERNTEAFF.

To note about this clone: One end of the junction fails to match germline, which may point to a read error. The V and J genes are TRBV15 and TRBJ2-5, with a weak D call TRBD2 (5 bases). Germline V gene sequence: CDR1 LNHNV, CDR2 YYDKDF (reference sequence). This CDR3 comprises 13 residues. As DNA, the CDR3 is TGTGCCACCAGCAGAGATCGGAGAGTCGGGCGGGACTTC. Translated: CATSRDRRVGRDF. Full variable domain (outside the CDR3, taken from reference TRBV15 and TRBJ2-5): DAMVIQNPRYQVTQFGKPVTLSCSQTLNHNVMYWYQQKSSQAPKLLFHYYDKDFNNEADTPDNFQSRRPNTSFCFLDIRSPGLGDTAMYLCATSRDRRVGRDFGPGTRLLVL.

V is TRBV5-6 and J is TRBJ1-6, with a weak D call TRBD1 (5 bases). CDR1 and CDR2 (germline): SGHDT, YYEEEE. This CDR3 is built from 17 residues. V lost 4 bases and J 3 bases, leaving 17 bases between the germline ends. The DNA of the CDR3 is TGTGCCAGCAGCGATGGGACCGCAGGGAGCTATAATTCACCCCTCCACTTT. It translates to CASSDGTAGSYNSPLHF.